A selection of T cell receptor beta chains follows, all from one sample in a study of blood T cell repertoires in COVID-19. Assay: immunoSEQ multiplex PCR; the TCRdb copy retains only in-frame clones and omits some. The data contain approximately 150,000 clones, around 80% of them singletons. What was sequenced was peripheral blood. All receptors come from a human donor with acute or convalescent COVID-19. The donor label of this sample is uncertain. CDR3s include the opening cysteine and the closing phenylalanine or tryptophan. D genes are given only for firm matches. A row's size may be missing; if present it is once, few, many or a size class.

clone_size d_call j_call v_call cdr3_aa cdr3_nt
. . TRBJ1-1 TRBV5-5 CASSRVQGLGSEAFF TGTGCCAGCAGCCGTGTCCAGGGGTTGGGCTCTGAAGCTTTCTTT
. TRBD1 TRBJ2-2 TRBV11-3 CASSSHRGDTGELFF TGTGCCAGCAGCTCCCACAGGGGTGACACCGGGGAGCTGTTTTTT
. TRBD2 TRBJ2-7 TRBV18 CASSPGRGRIYEQYF TGTGCCAGCTCACCTGGGCGGGGGAGAATATACGAGCAGTACTTC
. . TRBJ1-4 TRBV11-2 CASSFLGTTTNEKLFF TGTGCCAGCAGCTTTCTCGGGACAACAACTAATGAAAAACTGTTTTTT
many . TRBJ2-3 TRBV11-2 CASSLEPGNTQYF TGTGCCAGCAGCTTAGAACCGGGAAATACGCAGTATTTT
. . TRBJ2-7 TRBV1 CTSSQVTADRESSYEQYF TGCACCAGCAGCCAAGTCACGGCCGACAGGGAGAGTTCCTACGAGCAGTACTTC
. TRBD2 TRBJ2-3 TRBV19 CASSIRAGGGTDTQYF TGTGCCAGTAGTATAAGGGCGGGAGGGGGCACAGATACGCAGTATTTT
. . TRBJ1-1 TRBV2 CASSMTAEAFF TGTGCCAGCAGCATGACAGCAGAAGCTTTCTTT
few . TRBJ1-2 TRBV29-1 CSVESGYGYTF TGCAGCGTTGAATCCGGTTACGGCTACACCTTC
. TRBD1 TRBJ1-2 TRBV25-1 CASSEGQGAHDGYTF TGTGCCAGCAGTGAGGGACAGGGGGCGCATGATGGCTACACCTTC
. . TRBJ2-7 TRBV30 CAWREGYSYEQYF TGTGCCTGGAGAGAGGGTTATTCCTACGAGCAGTACTTC
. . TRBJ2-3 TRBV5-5 CASSLVNMGFTDTQYF TGTGCCAGCAGCTTGGTGAATATGGGCTTCACAGATACGCAGTATTTT
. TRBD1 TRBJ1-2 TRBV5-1 CASSLASQGVRGYTF TGCGCCAGCAGCTTGGCTTCTCAGGGGGTGCGTGGCTACACCTTC
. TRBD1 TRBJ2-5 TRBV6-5 CASTTWGQEGETQYF TGTGCCAGCACGACCTGGGGACAGGAGGGAGAGACCCAGTACTTC
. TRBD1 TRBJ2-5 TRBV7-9 CAVHFPGQGAQETQYF TGTGCCGTACACTTTCCGGGACAGGGGGCCCAAGAGACCCAGTACTTC
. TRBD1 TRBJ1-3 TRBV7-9 CASSLWGQGNGNTIYF TGTGCCAGCAGCTTGTGGGGACAGGGCAATGGAAACACCATATATTTT
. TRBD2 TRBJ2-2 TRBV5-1 CASSSGLAGTTGELFF TGCGCCAGCAGCTCGGGACTAGCGGGCACCACCGGGGAGCTGTTTTTT
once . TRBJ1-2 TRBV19 CASSPTGINYGYTF TGTGCCAGTAGCCCTACAGGGATCAACTATGGCTACACCTTC
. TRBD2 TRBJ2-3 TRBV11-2 CASSAARGGSGTDTQYF TGTGCCAGCAGCGCCGCACGCGGGGGGTCTGGCACAGATACGCAGTATTTT
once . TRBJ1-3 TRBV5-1 CASSPTGNTIYF TGCGCCAGCAGTCCCACTGGAAACACCATATATTTT
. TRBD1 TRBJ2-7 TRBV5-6 CASSSRDSYEQYF TGTGCCAGCAGCTCTCGGGACAGTTACGAGCAGTACTTC
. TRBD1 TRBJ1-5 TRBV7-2 CASSLRQGNVGNQPQHF TGTGCCAGCAGCCTCCGACAGGGAAATGTTGGCAATCAGCCCCAGCATTTT
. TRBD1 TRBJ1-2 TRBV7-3 CASSLGTEGYGYTF TGTGCCAGCAGCTTAGGGACAGAGGGGTATGGCTACACCTTC
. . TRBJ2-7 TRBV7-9 CASSLNNQVQQYF TGTGCCAGCAGCTTAAATAATCAGGTCCAGCAGTACTTC
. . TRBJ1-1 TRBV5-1 CASSSVQDTEAFF TGCGCCAGCAGCTCAGTGCAGGACACTGAAGCTTTCTTT
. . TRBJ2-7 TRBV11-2 CASSPNREFEQYF TGTGCCAGCAGCCCCAACAGGGAATTCGAGCAGTACTTC
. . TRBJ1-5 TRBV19 CATTIRGERQPQHF TGTGCCACCACAATCAGAGGAGAGCGGCAGCCCCAGCATTTT
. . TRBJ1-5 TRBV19 CASSIEGGQPQHF TGTGCCAGTAGTATCGAGGGAGGGCAGCCCCAGCATTTT
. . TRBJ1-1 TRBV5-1 CASSRRRDTEAFF TGCGCCAGCAGCCGTCGGCGGGACACTGAAGCTTTCTTT
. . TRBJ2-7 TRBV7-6 CASSPSPSSAGDVQYF TGTGCCAGCAGCCCTAGCCCATCAAGCGCAGGGGACGTGCAGTACTTC
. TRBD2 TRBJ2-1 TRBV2 CASIPLAGFDNEQFF TGTGCCAGCATCCCCCTAGCGGGGTTCGACAATGAGCAGTTCTTC
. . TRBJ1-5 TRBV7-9 CASSLWGLSGYQPQHF TGTGCCAGCAGCTTATGGGGACTGAGTGGGTATCAGCCCCAGCATTTT
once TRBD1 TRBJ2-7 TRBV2 CASSALGQGAYEQYF TGTGCCAGCAGTGCCCTTGGACAGGGGGCCTACGAGCAGTACTTC
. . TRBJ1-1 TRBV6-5 CASTDSSLRTTEAFF TGTGCCAGCACCGACTCCTCTCTAAGGACAACTGAAGCTTTCTTT
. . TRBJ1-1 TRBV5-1 CASSSRGSTEAFF TGCGCCAGCAGCTCCCGGGGGAGCACTGAAGCTTTCTTT
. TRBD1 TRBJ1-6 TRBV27 CASSSGTGQSPLHF TGTGCCAGCAGTTCCGGGACAGGGCAATCACCCCTCCACTTT
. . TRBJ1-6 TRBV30 CAWSEQTVNSPLHF TGTGCCTGGAGTGAACAGACAGTTAATTCACCCCTCCACTTT
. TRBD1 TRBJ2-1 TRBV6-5 CATRRQGNEQFF TGTGCCACCCGCCGACAGGGGAATGAGCAGTTCTTC
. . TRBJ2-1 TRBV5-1 CASSLSGLNNNEQFF TGCGCCAGCAGCTTGTCAGGACTCAACAACAATGAGCAGTTCTTC
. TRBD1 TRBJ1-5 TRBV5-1 CASSLEGAGNQPQHF TGCGCCAGCAGCTTGGAGGGGGCAGGTAATCAGCCCCAGCATTTT
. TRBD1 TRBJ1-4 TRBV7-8 CASSPDRFYEKLFF TGTGCCAGCAGCCCGGACAGGTTTTATGAAAAACTGTTTTTT
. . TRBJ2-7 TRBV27 CASSPHPYEQYF TGTGCCAGCAGTCCCCATCCCTACGAGCAGTACTTC
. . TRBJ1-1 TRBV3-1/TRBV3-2 CASRPRGGGTEAFF TGTGCCAGCAGGCCGAGGGGGGGCGGCACTGAAGCTTTCTTT
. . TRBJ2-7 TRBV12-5 CASGFYGGAVNEQYF TGTGCTAGTGGTTTTTACGGGGGAGCCGTTAACGAGCAGTACTTC
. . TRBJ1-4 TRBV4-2 CASSLDRGEKLFF TGTGCCAGCAGCCTGGACAGAGGGGAAAAACTGTTTTTT
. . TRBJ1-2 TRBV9 CASSPGGVFISPDGYTF TGTGCCAGCAGCCCCGGAGGGGTCTTCATTTCCCCGGATGGCTACACCTTC
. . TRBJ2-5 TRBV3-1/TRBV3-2 CASSQDSHAQYF TGTGCCAGCAGCCAAGATTCCCATGCCCAGTACTTC
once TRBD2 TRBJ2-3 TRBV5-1 CASSTGTSGGPSTDTQYF TGCGCCAGCAGCACAGGGACTAGCGGGGGCCCTAGCACAGATACGCAGTATTTT
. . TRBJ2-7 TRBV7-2 CASSRPRYYEQYF TGTGCCAGCAGCCGCCCTCGCTACTACGAGCAGTACTTC
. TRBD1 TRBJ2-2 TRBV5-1 CASSPSGGKNTGELFF TGCGCCAGCAGCCCCTCAGGGGGAAAGAACACCGGGGAGCTGTTTTTT
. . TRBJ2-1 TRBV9 CASSVANYNEQFF TGTGCCAGCAGCGTTGCGAACTACAATGAGCAGTTCTTC
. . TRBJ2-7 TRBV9 CASSATGDEQYF TGTGCCAGCAGCGCCACAGGCGACGAGCAGTACTTC
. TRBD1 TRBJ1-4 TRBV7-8 CASRPTGVGNEKLFF TGTGCCAGCAGGCCTACAGGGGTGGGCAATGAAAAACTGTTTTTT
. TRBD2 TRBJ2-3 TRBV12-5 CASGPGGLAWQDTQYF TGTGCTAGTGGCCCCGGTGGACTAGCCTGGCAAGATACGCAGTATTTT
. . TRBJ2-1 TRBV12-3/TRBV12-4 CASSPTGYNEQFF TGTGCCAGCAGTCCGACAGGATACAATGAGCAGTTCTTC